A selection of T cell receptor beta chains follows, all from one sample in a study of cytomegalovirus exposure and HLA in healthy donors. The protocol was immunoSEQ multiplex PCR, while the TCRdb copy is restricted to in-frame clones and leaves out a portion. This table has about 150,000 clones, around 72% appearing once. Sequenced input: PBMCs. These receptors all come from a man in his forties or fifties in good health and CMV-seronegative. Each CDR3 is given with its conserved first and last residue. Fields, in order: V gene, clone size, D gene, J gene, CDR3 DNA, CDR3 protein. A D gene is named only where the DNA matches it firmly. Expanded clones get a size class; other rows say once, few or many, or leave the size out.

TRBV2	few	-	TRBJ1-2	TGTGCCAGACCAGACAGCCAAGGCTATGGCTACACCTTC	CARPDSQGYGYTF
TRBV4-1	-	TRBD2	TRBJ2-5	TGCGCCAGCAGCCAAGTTTGGAGTCTAGCGGGGGGGGAGCAGTACTTC	CASSQVWSLAGGEQYF
TRBV19	-	-	TRBJ1-1	TGTGCCAGTAGTATTATAGGGCTTGCGGGCACTGAAGCTTTCTTT	CASSIIGLAGTEAFF
TRBV2	-	-	TRBJ2-7	TGTGCCAGCACTTTATCCCCCTACGAGCAGTACTTC	CASTLSPYEQYF
TRBV5-4	-	-	TRBJ1-2	TGTGCCAGCAGCTTGACAGGGCATAACTATGGCTACACCTTC	CASSLTGHNYGYTF
TRBV28	-	TRBD1	TRBJ2-5	TGTGCCAGCAGGGGACAGGGCGTTTTATTCCAAGAGACCCAGTACTTC	CASRGQGVLFQETQYF
TRBV9	-	-	TRBJ2-2	TGTGCCAGCAGCCCTACGGGGAGGAACACCGGGGAGCTGTTTTTT	CASSPTGRNTGELFF
TRBV10-1	-	TRBD2	TRBJ2-5	TGCGCCAGCAGTAGGGCTAGCGGGGGGAGGTATGGTATGGAGACCCAGTACTTC	CASSRASGGRYGMETQYF
TRBV4-1	-	-	TRBJ2-7	TGCGCCAGCAGCCAAGAACCATCTAGCGATCACTCCTACGAGCAGTACTTC	CASSQEPSSDHSYEQYF
TRBV2	once	-	TRBJ1-5	TGTGCCAGCACCGAGGGCGGTGGATACAATCAGCCCCAGCATTTT	CASTEGGGYNQPQHF
TRBV6-6	-	TRBD1	TRBJ2-5	TGTGCCAGCAGTGATCCGGGACAGGGTTGGGAGACCCAGTACTTC	CASSDPGQGWETQYF
TRBV5-1	-	TRBD1	TRBJ1-6	TGCGCCAGCAGCCCAGGGACAGGGGGGAAAAATTCACCCCTCCACTTT	CASSPGTGGKNSPLHF
TRBV5-4	-	TRBD2	TRBJ2-7	TGTGCCAGCAGCTTGAGGGGGGGTGTACTAGCGGGACGGGACGAGCAGTACTTC	CASSLRGGVLAGRDEQYF
TRBV5-1	-	-	TRBJ1-6	TGCGCCAGCAGCCTCGGAGCTAATTCACCCCTCCACTTT	CASSLGANSPLHF
TRBV5-6	-	-	TRBJ2-5	TGTGCCAGCAGCTGGGGGGATCCAGGGGAGACCCAGTACTTC	CASSWGDPGETQYF
TRBV6-1	-	TRBD1	TRBJ1-1	TGTGCCAGCAGCGGGGACAGAAGACTTTACACTGAAGCTTTCTTT	CASSGDRRLYTEAFF
TRBV15	-	TRBD1	TRBJ1-4	TGTGCCACCAGCAGCGGGACAGGCGGAAATGAAAAACTGTTTTTT	CATSSGTGGNEKLFF
TRBV5-6	many	TRBD1	TRBJ1-1	TGTGCCAGCAGCTGGGGTACGGGACAGCTTACTGAAGCTTTCTTT	CASSWGTGQLTEAFF
TRBV12-5	-	TRBD2	TRBJ2-1	TGTGCTAGTGGTTTGCCCCGGACTAGTGGGATCAATGAGCAGTTCTTC	CASGLPRTSGINEQFF